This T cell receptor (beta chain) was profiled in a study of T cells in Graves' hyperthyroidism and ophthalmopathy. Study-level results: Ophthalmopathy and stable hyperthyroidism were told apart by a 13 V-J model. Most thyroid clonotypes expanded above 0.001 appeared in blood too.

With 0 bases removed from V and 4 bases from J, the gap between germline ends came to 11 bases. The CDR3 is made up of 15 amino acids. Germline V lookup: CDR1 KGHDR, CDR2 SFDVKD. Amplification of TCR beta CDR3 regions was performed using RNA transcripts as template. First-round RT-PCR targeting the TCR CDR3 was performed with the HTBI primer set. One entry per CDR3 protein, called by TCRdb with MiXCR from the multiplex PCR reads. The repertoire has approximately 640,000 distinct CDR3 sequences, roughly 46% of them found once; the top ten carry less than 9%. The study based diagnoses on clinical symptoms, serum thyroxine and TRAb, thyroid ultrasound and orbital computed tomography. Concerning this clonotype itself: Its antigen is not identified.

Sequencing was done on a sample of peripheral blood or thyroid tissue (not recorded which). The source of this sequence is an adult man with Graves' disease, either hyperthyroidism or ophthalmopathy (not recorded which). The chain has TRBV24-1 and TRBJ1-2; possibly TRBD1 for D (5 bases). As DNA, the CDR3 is TGTGCCACCAGTGATTTGCGGGACTCGGCCTATGGCTACACCTTC. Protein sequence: CATSDLRDSAYGYTF.